These T cell receptor beta chains were read from a single sample in a study of T-cell memory formation after mild COVID-19. MiXCR was run by TCRdb on the 5' RACE reads, yielding one entry per CDR3 protein. The data contain 450,000 to 650,000 distinct CDR3 sequences, over 15% of them singletons. Sequenced material: PBMCs or a T cell subset sorted from them (not recorded which). The receptors come from an adult woman who had mild COVID-19 (a few samples of this study predate the infection). Cell type and time point are not known. Each CDR3 is given with its conserved first and last residue. A D gene is named only where the DNA matches it firmly. Clone sizes are given selectively: once, few, many, or a class where the clone is expanded.

.	TRBV20-1	TRBD2	TRBJ2-1	CSAPGLAGAIFPF	TGCAGTGCTCCTGGACTAGCGGGGGCAATTTTCCCTTTC
.	TRBV19	.	TRBJ2-2	CASSIVGPYPGELFF	TGTGCCAGTAGTATTGTGGGGCCTTACCCCGGGGAGCTGTTTTTT
few	TRBV10-3	TRBD2	TRBJ2-5	CAISEGLAGRSETQYF	TGTGCCATCAGTGAAGGACTAGCGGGACGGTCAGAGACCCAGTACTTC
few	TRBV6-1	.	TRBJ2-4	CASSEFGTVNGIQYF	TGTGCCAGCAGTGAATTCGGAACTGTCAACGGCATTCAGTACTTC
few	TRBV9	TRBD1	TRBJ1-6	CASTPGQGGSPLHF	TGTGCCAGCACCCCGGGACAGGGTGGATCACCCCTCCACTTT
few	TRBV7-7	TRBD2	TRBJ2-1	CASSSLVAGAGEQFF	TGTGCCAGCAGCTCCCTCGTAGCGGGGGCGGGTGAGCAGTTCTTC
few	TRBV25-1	TRBD1	TRBJ2-5	CASSPWTGTETQYF	TGTGCCAGCAGTCCCTGGACAGGGACGGAGACCCAGTACTTC
.	TRBV5-4	.	TRBJ1-1	CASSLRRERTEAFF	TGTGCCAGCAGCTTACGGAGGGAGCGGACTGAAGCTTTCTTT
few	TRBV4-2	.	TRBJ2-5	CASSQGLGGQETQYF	TGTGCCAGCAGCCAGGGGTTGGGGGGTCAAGAGACCCAGTACTTC
.	TRBV29-1	.	TRBJ2-1	CSSPRRGALNEQFF	TGCAGCTCCCCTCGGAGGGGGGCCCTCAATGAGCAGTTCTTC
.	TRBV24-1	TRBD2	TRBJ2-1	CATSDSSGRAYNEQFF	TGTGCCACCAGTGACTCTAGCGGGAGGGCTTACAATGAGCAGTTCTTC
.	TRBV18	.	TRBJ2-2	CASSPEEGQLTGELFF	TGTGCCAGCTCACCAGAGGAAGGACAGCTCACCGGGGAGCTGTTTTTT
few	TRBV7-2	.	TRBJ2-1	CASSLAFNGEQFF	TGTGCCAGCAGCTTAGCGTTTAATGGTGAGCAGTTCTTC
.	TRBV3-1	.	TRBJ1-2	CASRQEGTWGYTF	TGTGCCAGCAGACAAGAAGGGACATGGGGCTACACCTTC
.	TRBV7-6	TRBD2	TRBJ2-7	CASSLSAGLAGAYEQYF	TGTGCCAGCAGCTTATCAGCCGGACTAGCGGGGGCCTACGAGCAGTACTTC
few	TRBV18	.	TRBJ2-6	CASSPRGWGPGANVLTF	TGTGCCAGCTCCCCTCGAGGGTGGGGCCCTGGGGCCAACGTCCTGACTTTC
.	TRBV30	.	TRBJ1-1	CAWNAGLNTEAFF	TGTGCCTGGAATGCGGGATTGAACACTGAAGCTTTCTTT
.	TRBV12-3/TRBV12-4	.	TRBJ2-7	CASSLGVNSEQYF	TGTGCCAGCAGTTTGGGAGTTAACTCCGAGCAGTACTTC
.	TRBV5-6	.	TRBJ2-1	CASSFREGSYNEQFF	TGTGCCAGCAGTTTCAGGGAAGGGTCCTACAATGAGCAGTTCTTC
few	TRBV3-1	.	TRBJ2-1	CASSQARLGGNEQFF	TGTGCCAGCAGCCAGGCACGACTCGGAGGCAATGAGCAGTTCTTC
.	TRBV19	TRBD1	TRBJ1-1	CATDRGPLSKAFF	TGTGCCACCGACAGGGGCCCTCTGTCTAAAGCTTTCTTT
.	TRBV20-1	.	TRBJ1-1	CSARVDSRNTEAFF	TGCAGTGCTAGAGTGGACAGCCGTAACACTGAAGCTTTCTTT
few	TRBV24-1	.	TRBJ2-4	CATSDPRGAGNIQYF	TGTGCCACCAGTGACCCCCGGGGGGCTGGAAACATTCAGTACTTC
few	TRBV29-1	TRBD1	TRBJ2-2	CSVGTGMDLNTGELFF	TGCAGCGTTGGGACAGGGATGGATCTGAACACCGGGGAGCTGTTTTTT
.	TRBV15	.	TRBJ2-3	CATSSIGAWGTDTQYF	TGTGCCACCAGCTCCATAGGAGCCTGGGGCACAGATACGCAGTATTTT
.	TRBV9	.	TRBJ2-3	CASSVAGARSGTSTDTQYF	TGTGCCAGCAGCGTAGCCGGAGCCCGTAGCGGCACCAGCACAGATACGCAGTATTTT
many	TRBV7-2	.	TRBJ2-1	CASSPVGLYNEQFF	TGTGCCAGCAGCCCTGTGGGACTTTACAATGAGCAGTTCTTC
few	TRBV7-9	.	TRBJ2-3	CASSLGRATSFWADTQYF	TGTGCCAGCAGCTTAGGCCGAGCGACCTCCTTTTGGGCAGATACGCAGTATTTT
few	TRBV4-2	.	TRBJ2-3	CASSQDWPAGSTDTQYF	TGTGCCAGCAGCCAAGATTGGCCCGCCGGTTCCACAGATACGCAGTATTTT
.	TRBV18	TRBD2	TRBJ2-2	CASSPPSGGANTGELFF	TGTGCCAGCTCACCACCCAGCGGGGGGGCTAACACCGGGGAGCTGTTTTTT
.	TRBV5-6	.	TRBJ1-2	CASSLARNYGYTF	TGTGCCAGCAGCTTGGCCAGGAACTATGGCTACACCTTC
.	TRBV12-3/TRBV12-4	.	TRBJ2-1	CASSPGGDRDYNEQFF	TGTGCCAGCAGTCCCGGGGGGGACAGGGACTACAATGAGCAGTTCTTC
.	TRBV7-2	.	TRBJ1-1	CASSLAERTEAFF	TGTGCCAGCAGCTTAGCCGAGAGGACTGAAGCTTTCTTT
.	TRBV20-1	TRBD1	TRBJ2-1	CSARALGGQGRNEQFF	TGCAGTGCTAGAGCCTTGGGGGGACAGGGCCGCAATGAGCAGTTCTTC
.	TRBV7-3	.	TRBJ2-3	CASSLTGGPTDTQYF	TGTGCCAGCAGCTTAACGGGGGGCCCAACAGATACGCAGTATTTT
few	TRBV7-2	.	TRBJ1-5	CASSLSVTVNQPQHF	TGTGCCAGCAGCTTATCGGTGACAGTTAATCAGCCCCAGCATTTT
few	TRBV7-3	TRBD2	TRBJ2-3	CASSPTSADTQYF	TGTGCCAGCAGCCCGACTAGCGCAGATACGCAGTATTTT
.	TRBV7-8	TRBD2	TRBJ2-7	CASSARLAGVVYEQYF	TGTGCCAGCAGCGCGCGACTAGCGGGAGTTGTTTACGAGCAGTACTTC
few	TRBV10-3	.	TRBJ1-1	CAISVPENTEAFF	TGTGCCATCAGTGTGCCCGAGAACACTGAAGCTTTCTTT
.	TRBV15	.	TRBJ2-7	CATSRRRDGSYEQYF	TGTGCCACCAGCAGACGCCGGGACGGTTCCTACGAGCAGTACTTC
.	TRBV21-1	.	TRBJ1-2	CASMRVYGYTF	TGTGCCAGCATGCGAGTCTATGGCTACACCTTC
.	TRBV9	TRBD1	TRBJ2-7	CASSVARGPDEQYF	TGTGCCAGCAGCGTAGCCAGGGGGCCCGACGAGCAGTACTTC
.	TRBV13	.	TRBJ1-2	CASSLVGQDGYTF	TGTGCCAGCAGCTTAGTCGGGCAGGATGGCTACACCTTC
.	TRBV4-1	.	TRBJ1-2	CASSQTKGGYGYTF	TGCGCCAGCAGCCAGACTAAGGGGGGTTATGGCTACACCTTC
.	TRBV6-5	.	TRBJ2-1	CASSSNPGSYNEQFF	TGTGCCAGCAGTTCGAACCCGGGCTCCTACAATGAGCAGTTCTTC
many	TRBV6-5	TRBD1	TRBJ1-1	CASSGQGVTEAFF	TGTGCCAGCAGTGGACAGGGGGTTACTGAAGCTTTCTTT
.	TRBV3-1	.	TRBJ2-5	CASSQGSSGTEETQYF	TGTGCCAGCAGCCAAGGGAGCTCCGGGACGGAAGAGACCCAGTACTTC
few	TRBV6-2/TRBV6-3	.	TRBJ1-5	CASSPGVMGAPQHF	TGTGCCAGCAGCCCCGGGGTGATGGGAGCGCCCCAGCATTTT
few	TRBV27	.	TRBJ2-7	CASSLSYLESSYEQYF	TGTGCCAGCAGTTTATCGTACCTAGAAAGCTCCTACGAGCAGTACTTC
few	TRBV12-3/TRBV12-4	.	TRBJ2-7	CASSTAPGKQYF	TGTGCCAGCAGCACCGCCCCTGGAAAACAGTACTTC
.	TRBV9	TRBD1	TRBJ2-6	CASSGLTGTGANVLTF	TGTGCCAGCAGCGGCCTGACAGGGACTGGGGCCAACGTCCTGACTTTC
.	TRBV9	.	TRBJ2-1	CASSVALLADGERDEQFF	TGTGCCAGCAGCGTAGCTCTCTTGGCGGACGGCGAAAGGGATGAGCAGTTCTTC
many	TRBV20-1	TRBD1	TRBJ1-2	CSARTGNYGYTF	TGCAGTGCTCGGACAGGGAACTATGGCTACACCTTC